A single sample gave rise to the 7 T cell receptor beta chains below, sequenced in a study of T cell repertoires in cytomegalovirus infection. MiXCR, applied by TCRdb to the reads, yields one record per CDR3 protein. This sample carries fewer than 850,000 distinct CDR3 sequences, around 29% of them seen once, and the ten largest clones take roughly 13%. Antigens of these TCRs are unknown. The specimen comprised cultured CD8+ T cells from PBMCs, sampled from culture after CMV antigen stimulation. These receptors all come from a human donor in good health (CMV status not recorded). Some clones in this sample may be carry-over from other donors' samples.

This clonotype occurred a few times. The genes are TRBV5-1 and TRBJ1-2, with D hard to call. CDR3 length equals 12 residues. Germline CDR1 and CDR2: SGHRS and YFSETQ. V gave up 5 bases and J gave up 4 bases, with 9 bases separating them. The CDR3 is CASREVSYGYTF. In DNA, the CDR3 is TGCGCCAGCAGAGAAGTCTCCTATGGCTACACCTTC. The complete variable domain, with remaining parts taken from reference TRBV5-1 and TRBJ1-2, reads KAGVTQTPRYLIKTRGQQVTLSCSPISGHRSVSWYQQTPGQGLQFLFEYFSETQRNKGNFPGRFSGRQFSNSRSEMNVSTLELGDSALYLCASREVSYGYTFGSGTRLTVV.

The CDR3, as DNA: TGTGCCAGCAGTTCTCTTTTGGACAGCACAGATACGCAGTATTTT. Translating gives CASSSLLDSTDTQYF. The rearrangement uses TRBV27 and TRBJ2-3; D gene uncertain. The CDR3 consists of 15 residues. Germline V gene sequence: CDR1 MNHEY, CDR2 SMNVEV (reference sequence). V gave up 4 bases and J gave up 0 bases, with 11 bases separating them.

CDR3: CASSAPRASGANVLTF. The CDR3 DNA sequence: TGTGCCAGCAGCGCACCTCGAGCCTCTGGGGCCAACGTCCTGACTTTC. The chain couples TRBV9 to TRBJ2-6; D is uncertain. With 3 bases removed from V and 0 bases from J, the gap between germline ends came to 10 bases. CDR3 length: 16 residues. CDR1 and CDR2 (germline): SGDLS, YYNGEE.

This rearrangement joins TRBV7-9 to TRBJ1-1, with D unclear. V lost 1 base to trimming and J lost 9 bases, with 9 bases between them. This CDR3 contains 12 residues. Germline V gene data show CDR1 as SEHNR and CDR2 as FQNEAQ (reference sequence). This CDR3 is CASSLGSQKAFF. The CDR3 DNA sequence: TGTGCCAGCAGCTTAGGCAGCCAGAAAGCTTTCTTT.

This chain joins TRBV19 and TRBJ2-3; 10 bases fit TRBD2. Trimming cost V 5 bases and J 1 base; bases outside gene matches: 6. This CDR3 is 16 amino acids long. CDR1 and CDR2 from the germline V gene are LNHDA and SQIVND (reference sequence). The CDR3 is CASSGRTSGRTDTQYF. DNA for the CDR3: TGTGCCAGTAGTGGACGGACTAGCGGTCGCACAGATACGCAGTATTTT.

The V and J genes are TRBV12-3 or TRBV12-4 and TRBJ1-1; D uncertain. The CDR3 is 12 residues long. V was trimmed by 5 bases and J by 5 bases, leaving 9 bases between them. Here the CDR3 DNA reads TGTGCCAGCAGTCGCCACGGGACTGAAGCTTTCTTT. It yields the protein CASSRHGTEAFF.

This chain uses TRBV9 with TRBJ1-3; 7 nucleotides align to TRBD1. V lost 3 bases to trimming and J lost 0 bases; unmatched junction nucleotides: 12. Germline V gene lookup returns CDR1 SGDLS and CDR2 YYNGEE. The CDR3 totals 18 residues. The DNA of the CDR3 is TGTGCCAGCAGCGGGAGGACAGGCCCCCTTTACTCTGGAAACACCATATATTTT. Its protein product is CASSGRTGPLYSGNTIYF.